Below, 27 T cell receptor beta chains from the same sample are listed, as sequenced in a study of T cells in Graves' hyperthyroidism and ophthalmopathy. The source material, RNA transcripts, was used to amplify TCR beta CDR3 regions. The study used the HTBI primer set for a first-round RT-PCR of the TCR CDR3. In TCRdb, the multiplex PCR reads were re-called with MiXCR into one record per CDR3 protein. The sample shows some 510,000 distinct CDR3 sequences, around 20% of them seen only once. The sequencing input was blood. These receptors all stem from a man aged 18 to 29 with Graves' hyperthyroidism.

The chain links TRBV6-5 to TRBJ2-5; TRBD1 aligns across 10 bases. With V trimmed by 4 bases and J by 2 bases, 7 bases remained unmatched. The CDR3 sequence is 16 residues long. CDR1 is MNHEY and CDR2 is SVGAGI in the germline V gene. The CDR3 coding sequence is TGTGCCAGCAGTTCAACTCCGGGACAGGGGCAAGAGACCCAGTACTTC. Protein product: CASSSTPGQGQETQYF.

This clonotype was recorded a few times. The chain combines TRBV5-1 with TRBJ2-7; D uncertain. Trimming stripped 4 bases from V and 2 bases from J, with 10 bases between. The CDR3 has 13 residues. Per germline, CDR1 SGHRS and CDR2 YFSETQ. The CDR3 loop reads CASSQDATYEQYF. The CDR3 nucleotides read TGCGCCAGCAGCCAGGACGCGACCTACGAGCAGTACTTC.

Ten or more counts support this clonotype. The gene calls are TRBV6-2 or TRBV6-3 and TRBJ1-2; D unclear. Deletions cut 4 bases from V and 4 bases from J, with 16 bases between. There are 15 residues in the CDR3. Per the germline V gene, CDR1 is MNHEY and CDR2 is SVGEGT. CDR3 loop: CASSSIRLTRYGYTF. The CDR3 bases are TGTGCCAGCAGTTCTATCCGACTTACGCGCTATGGCTACACCTTC.

This clonotype was seen only a few times. The genes are TRBV11-2 and TRBJ2-5; D may be TRBD1 (6 bases). The CDR3 extends over 15 amino acids. The ends were cut back, 6 bases at V and 6 bases at J, with 20 bases in the middle. Germline V CDR1 and CDR2: SGHAT, FQNNGV. The CDR3 protein is CASSPGTNIRKTQYF. The CDR3 DNA reads TGTGCCAGCAGTCCCGGGACAAACATCCGAAAGACCCAGTACTTC.

This clonotype was counted at least ten times. The V and J genes are TRBV7-9 and TRBJ1-3; D is unclear. V gave up 3 bases and J gave up 0 bases, with 6 bases separating them. CDR3 length: 14 amino acids. CDR1 is SEHNR and CDR2 is FQNEAQ in the germline V gene (reference sequence). The CDR3 spells CASSFADSGNTIYF. CDR3 DNA: TGTGCCAGCAGCTTCGCGGACTCTGGAAACACCATATATTTT.

The chain joins TRBV28 to TRBJ2-7; 10 bases map to TRBD1. CDR1 MDHEN and CDR2 SYDVKM come from the germline V gene. The CDR3 consists of 14 residues. The V and J ends lost 6 bases and 5 bases, in that order; junction bases with no gene match: 7. CDR3 in DNA: TGTGCCAGCAGCACCGGGACAGGGGTACACGAGCAGTACTTC. Amino acids: CASSTGTGVHEQYF.

This clonotype has a handful of counts. This chain uses TRBV5-1 with TRBJ1-1; D is unclear. Trimming took 5 bases from V and 0 from J, leaving 8 bases between them. The CDR3 has 13 amino acids. The germline CDR1 and CDR2 sequences are SGHRS and YFSETQ. The CDR3 sequence is CASRFGLNTEAFF. As DNA, the CDR3 is TGCGCCAGCAGGTTTGGTCTGAACACTGAAGCTTTCTTT.

This clonotype was seen many times. The chain couples TRBV2 to TRBJ1-1; D is perhaps TRBD1 (5 bases). Between the trimmed V and J ends, which lost 7 bases and 0 bases, there was a span of 9 bases. The germline gives CDR1 SNHLY, CDR2 FYNNEI. The CDR3 contains 13 residues. The CDR3: CASTDTLNTEAFF. In nucleotides, the CDR3 is TGTGCCAGCACGGACACTTTGAACACTGAAGCTTTCTTT.

This clonotype was found many times. This rearrangement joins TRBV7-8 to TRBJ1-2; D is perhaps TRBD1 (6 bases). Trimming pared 1 base from V and 4 bases from J, leaving 10 bases between. Germline values: CDR1 SGHVS, CDR2 FQNEAQ. This CDR3 has 14 amino acids. CDR3 residues: CASSLGTVAYGYTF. The CDR3 nucleotides are TGTGCCAGCAGCTTAGGGACAGTTGCCTATGGCTACACCTTC.

V and J are TRBV2 and TRBJ1-1; D is undetermined. Trimming cost V 7 bases and J 0 bases, with 15 bases left between them. The CDR3 covers 15 residues. CDR1 is SNHLY, CDR2 FYNNEI, per germline. CDR3 sequence reads: CASTQIRVLNTEAFF. The CDR3 DNA is TGTGCCAGCACCCAGATAAGGGTCTTGAACACTGAAGCTTTCTTT.

The chain is built from TRBV5-1 and TRBJ2-5, with D possibly called TRBD1 or TRBD2 (5 bases each). The CDR3 has 13 residues. The germline CDR1 and CDR2 sequences are SGHRS and YFSETQ. V was pared by 10 bases and J by 0 bases, with 13 bases between. The CDR3 nucleotides are TGCGCCTGTCGTAGAGGGGACCAAGAGACCCAGTACTTC. Its translation is CACRRGDQETQYF.

On this clonotype: The missing conserved phenylalanine or tryptophan at the end of this CDR3 makes a read error likely. The chain joins TRBV20-1 to TRBJ2-7; 9 bases align to TRBD1. Trimming cost V 2 bases and J 5 bases; bases outside gene matches: 7. The CDR3 is 14 residues long. CDR1 and CDR2 from the germline V gene are DFQATT and SNEGSKA (reference sequence). CDR3 sequence: CSARHRDRVHEQYY. The CDR3 DNA reads TGCAGTGCTAGACACCGGGACAGGGTACACGAGCAGTACTAC.

This clonotype was picked up a small number of times. The chain is built from TRBV6-5 and TRBJ2-7; 9 bases are a match to TRBD1. Germline values: CDR1 MNHEY, CDR2 SVGAGI. V trimming: 2 bases; J trimming: 5 bases; junction bases outside the gene matches: 4. The CDR3 has 14 amino acids. The CDR3 region has the DNA TGTGCCAGCAGTTACGTCGGACAGGGGCACGAGCAGTACTTC. Translation gives CASSYVGQGHEQYF.

This clonotype was recorded at least ten times. The V gene is TRBV27, the J gene TRBJ2-7; TRBD2 matches at 12 bases. V was clipped by 0 bases and J by 0 bases; unmatched bases: 6. This CDR3 region has 18 residues. CDR1 is MNHEY, CDR2 SMNVEV, per germline (reference sequence). The CDR3 DNA reads as TGTGCCAGCAGTTTATCGCAGGCGGGACTAGCGGGCTCCTACGAGCAGTACTTC. Translated: CASSLSQAGLAGSYEQYF.

This clonotype was seen many times. J is TRBJ2-3 and V is TRBV2, with TRBD2 as a possible D gene (6 bases). This CDR3 has 13 amino acids. With 2 bases removed from V and 6 bases from J, the gap between germline ends came to 9 bases. From germline, CDR1 is SNHLY and CDR2 FYNNEI. CDR3 nucleotide sequence: TGTGCCAGCAGTGAACTAGCGTGGGATACGCAGTATTTT. This codes for CASSELAWDTQYF.

In its sample, this clonotype was seen many times. DNA of the CDR3: TGTGCCAGCAGTGAAAGTTACACCGGGGAGCTGTTTTTT. Translated, it gives CASSESYTGELFF. V gene TRBV6-1 combines with J gene TRBJ2-2; no reliable D call. The CDR3 extends over 13 amino acids. Trimming removed 2 bases from V and 3 bases from J, with 4 bases in between. The germline V gene encodes CDR1 MNHNS and CDR2 SASEGT.

The chain links TRBV11-2 to TRBJ1-3; D is ambiguous. In germline, CDR1 is SGHAT, CDR2 FQNNGV. Trimming took off 5 bases at V and 3 bases at J, with 17 bases between the two ends. This CDR3 is built from 16 residues. CDR3 sequence (DNA): TGTGCCAGCAGCCGGACGGCGGCCCGTGGTGGAAACACCATATATTTT. Its translation is CASSRTAARGGNTIYF.

There are many counts of this clonotype. The chain links TRBV5-1 to TRBJ1-1, with a possible D match to TRBD1 (5 bases). Germline V gene data show CDR1 as SGHRS and CDR2 as YFSETQ. The CDR3 sequence is 15 residues long. The V end was cut by 4 bases, the J end by 2 bases, with 15 bases between. CDR3 residues: CASSVTGTVNTEAFF. The CDR3 DNA sequence: TGCGCCAGCAGCGTAACCGGGACGGTAAACACTGAAGCTTTCTTT.

This clonotype was counted at least ten times. This may arise from a read error, as a much more abundant clone is one base away. The chain is built from TRBV7-6 and TRBJ2-7, with D unresolved. This CDR3 has 14 amino acids. Germline V CDR1 and CDR2: SGHVS, FNYEAQ. The V gene lost 5 bases and the J gene lost 0 bases, with 11 bases spanning the gap. In nucleotides, the CDR3 is TGTGCCAGCAGCCCCAGGCAGAACTCCTACGAGCAGTACTTC. This codes for CASSPRQNSYEQYF.

This clonotype has at least ten counts. The chain couples TRBV5-5 to TRBJ1-2; no reliable D call. This CDR3 is 13 amino acids long. Trimming pared 2 bases from V and 3 bases from J, leaving 8 bases between. Germline lookup yields CDR1 SGHKS and CDR2 YYEKEE (reference sequence). The CDR3 reads CASSFNGDYGYTF. The DNA of the CDR3 is TGTGCCAGCAGCTTTAATGGAGACTATGGCTACACCTTC.

This clonotype showed up many times. This chain uses TRBV20-1 with TRBJ1-5; a weak D match, TRBD1 (5 bases). The CDR3 length is 17 residues. Germline CDR1 DFQATT, CDR2 SNEGSKA (reference sequence). V was trimmed by 0 bases and J by 3 bases, leaving 18 bases between them. CDR3 sequence reads: CSARDRDSRLLNQPQHF. CDR3 in DNA: TGCAGTGCTAGAGATCGCGACAGCCGCCTCCTCAATCAGCCCCAGCATTTT.

The sample holds a few counts of this clonotype. V usage is TRBV29-1 and J usage is TRBJ2-7; 9 nucleotides line up with TRBD1. The germline V gene has CDR1 SQVTM and CDR2 ANQGSEA. V was pared by 5 bases and J by 7 bases, with 9 bases of the junction left unmatched. The CDR3 totals 13 residues. CDR3 sequence reads: CSVSSGQGVEQYF. DNA of the CDR3: TGCAGCGTTAGCTCGGGACAGGGCGTTGAGCAGTACTTC.

This sequence joins TRBV12-3 or TRBV12-4 and TRBJ1-5; 9 bases fit TRBD1. This CDR3 region has 16 residues. V was pared by 5 bases and J by 6 bases, with 11 bases of the junction left unmatched. CDR3 region: CASSRGGDRVLQPQHF. In nucleotides, the CDR3 is TGTGCCAGCAGTCGGGGTGGGGACAGGGTTCTTCAGCCCCAGCATTTT.

With regard to this clonotype: A much larger clonotype is one base distant, so this may be a read error. V and J are TRBV28 and TRBJ1-6, with D hard to call. CDR1 MDHEN and CDR2 SYDVKM come from the germline V gene. The CDR3 has 13 amino acids. The CDR3 nucleotides read TGTGCCAGCAGTTTAAACCGAAATTCACCCCTCCGCTTT. Protein product: CASSLNRNSPLRF. Complete variable domain (other parts from reference TRBV28 and TRBJ1-6): DVKVTQSSRYLVKRTGEKVFLECVQDMDHENMFWYRQDPGLGLRLIYFSYDVKMKEKGDIPEGYSVSREKKERFSLILESASTNQTSMYLCASSLNRNSPLRFGNGTRLTVT.

The J gene is TRBJ2-5, the V gene TRBV7-2; 12 bases map to TRBD2. From germline, CDR1 is SGHTA and CDR2 FQGNSA. This CDR3 is built from 18 residues. V trimming: 2 bases; J trimming: 6 bases; junction bases outside the gene matches: 13. This chain's CDR3 is CASSLSTSGRRVGKTQYF. The CDR3 DNA reads as TGTGCCAGCAGCTTATCAACTAGCGGGAGGCGGGTGGGGAAGACCCAGTACTTC.

V and J are TRBV15 and TRBJ1-2; D call uncertain. The germline gives CDR1 LNHNV, CDR2 YYDKDF (reference sequence). This CDR3 has 17 amino acids. The V gene lost 1 base and the J gene lost 8 bases, with 23 bases spanning the gap. DNA of the CDR3: TGTGCCACCAGCAGAGGGTATTATCGGCCTGGGGATAAGGGCTACACCTTC. Its protein is CATSRGYYRPGDKGYTF.

The genes are TRBV2 and TRBJ2-7; D could derive from TRBD1 or TRBD2 (5 bases each). Germline V gene sequence: CDR1 SNHLY, CDR2 FYNNEI. The V and J ends lost 3 bases and 6 bases respectively, with 21 bases between them. The length of the CDR3 is 16 residues. The CDR3: CASSEGFGARLAEQYF. In DNA, the CDR3 is TGTGCCAGCAGTGAGGGTTTCGGGGCCAGGTTGGCCGAGCAGTACTTC.